The text below deals with one TCR beta chain. Its target is not known. These data come from a study of T cell responses to AZD1222 COVID-19 vaccine. The CDR3 runs to 17 residues. Trimming left V 0 bases short and J 2 bases short, with 16 bases between. Per the germline V gene, CDR1 is LNHNV and CDR2 is YYDKDF (reference sequence). Clones were sequenced by immunoSEQ multiplex PCR, and TCRdb holds only the in-frame ones, with some missing. The sample records approximately 110,000 clones, around 85% being singletons. General study results and limits: Baseline testing showed seropositivity in only five to seven AZD1222 recipients. Donors, mostly white British, included more females; clonal diversity was possibly underestimated. Increases in Spike-specific TCR breadth and depth were seen after two AZD1222 doses. Repertoire collection took place solely once the T cell response had peaked.

The sample was peripheral blood, taken 28 days after the second AZD1222 dose. The receptor comes from an adult who received the AZD1222 COVID-19 vaccine. The chain has TRBV15 and TRBJ1-2; D is ambiguous. CDR3 DNA sequence: TGTGCCACCAGCAGAGACGGGCGGAAGTCAGAGAACTATGGCTACACCTTC. Its translation: CATSRDGRKSENYGYTF. The whole variable domain, remainder taken from reference TRBV15 and TRBJ1-2, is DAMVIQNPRYQVTQFGKPVTLSCSQTLNHNVMYWYQQKSSQAPKLLFHYYDKDFNNEADTPDNFQSRRPNTSFCFLDIRSPGLGDTAMYLCATSRDGRKSENYGYTFGSGTRLTVV.